This T cell receptor beta chain was observed in a study of blood T cells in healthy people across ages. The authors ran a second PCR of about 6 to 11 cycles using a sample-barcoded 5' primer and a J-beta primer mix. Carrying 12 random nucleotides, a template-switch adaptor labeled each individual cDNA molecule. MiXCR, run by TCRdb on the 5' RACE reads, gives a single entry per CDR3 protein. This table holds 1,500,000 or so distinct CDR3 sequences, around 40% found once. Trimming took 3 bases from V and 4 from J, leaving 16 bases between them. The germline V gene has CDR1 DFQATT and CDR2 SNEGSKA (reference sequence). The CDR3 consists of 14 residues. This clonotype was seen more than once but under ten times. Its antigen is still unknown. General study points: Older age coincided with a roughly linear decline in TCR beta diversity per million T cells.

V usage is TRBV20-1 and J usage is TRBJ2-7; weak D call: TRBD2 (5 bases). Specimen: blood. The receptor's source is a young woman in good health. The CDR3 protein is CSASPRTQLYEQYF. CDR3 sequence (DNA): TGCAGTGCTAGCCCCCGGACTCAACTTTACGAGCAGTACTTC.